This T cell receptor beta chain originates from a study of blood T cell repertoires in COVID-19. Study details: Samples taken during acute and convalescent COVID-19 were collected in the United States, Italy and Spain. Sources were T cells, B-cell-depleted T cells, or PBMCs; the material itself was cDNA or gDNA.

In the authors' methods: It was from reference gene primer amplification that nucleated cell counts were estimated. Generated by immunoSEQ multiplex PCR, the TCRdb table keeps only in-frame clones and is missing some. For V, J and clone size, that table is used; D and trimming come from the DNA. The table includes fewer than 200,000 clones, about 85% detected once. The CDR3 consists of 15 residues. Germline CDR1 is LGHDT and CDR2 is YNNKEL (reference sequence). Trimming stripped 10 bases from V and 1 base from J, with 19 bases between. This rearrangement joins TRBV3-1 (or the pseudogene TRBV3-2) to TRBJ2-5, with a weak D call TRBD2 (6 bases). Specimen: peripheral blood. The origin of this receptor is a man aged 55 to 69 who had recovered from COVID-19. DNA of the CDR3: TGTGCCACAAAGGCGGGGTATCAGCTCCAAGAGACCCAGTACTTC. This encodes CATKAGYQLQETQYF.